The TCR beta chain described here comes from a study of control samples from healthy donors and cancer patients. The CDR3 covers 18 residues. Per germline, CDR1 MDHEN and CDR2 SYDVKM. The trim removed 5 bases at V and 2 bases at J, leaving 13 bases unmatched. TCRdb's copy holds only in-frame clones and misses some; the assay was immunoSEQ multiplex PCR. The table has about 150,000 clones, around nine tenths seen once. The material sequenced was blood. The source is a man aged 25-45 years in good health. V and J are TRBV28 and TRBJ2-1; TRBD2 aligns across 9 bases. DNA of the CDR3: TGTGCCAGCAGTCCGGCAAGCGGGGGGTCCAAACCCTACAATGAGCAGTTCTTC. Translated, it gives CASSPASGGSKPYNEQFF.